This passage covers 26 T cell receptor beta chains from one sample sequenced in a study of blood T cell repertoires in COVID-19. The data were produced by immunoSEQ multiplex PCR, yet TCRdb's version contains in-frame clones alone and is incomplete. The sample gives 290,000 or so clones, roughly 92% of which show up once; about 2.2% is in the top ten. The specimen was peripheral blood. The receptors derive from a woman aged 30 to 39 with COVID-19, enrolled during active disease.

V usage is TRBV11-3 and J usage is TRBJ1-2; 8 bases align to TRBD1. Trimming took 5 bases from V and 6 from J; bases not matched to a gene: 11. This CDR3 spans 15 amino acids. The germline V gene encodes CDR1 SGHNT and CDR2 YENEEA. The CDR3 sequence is CASSRARTGKDGYTF. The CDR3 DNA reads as TGTGCCAGCAGCCGCGCTCGGACAGGGAAGGATGGCTACACCTTC.

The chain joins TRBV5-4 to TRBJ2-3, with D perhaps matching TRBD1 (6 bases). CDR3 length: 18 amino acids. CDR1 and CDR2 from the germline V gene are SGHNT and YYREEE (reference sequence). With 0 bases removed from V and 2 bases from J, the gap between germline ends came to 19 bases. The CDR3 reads CASSLGRGTLRPTDTQYF. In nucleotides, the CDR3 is TGTGCCAGCAGCTTGGGTAGGGGGACCCTCCGCCCCACAGATACGCAGTATTTT.

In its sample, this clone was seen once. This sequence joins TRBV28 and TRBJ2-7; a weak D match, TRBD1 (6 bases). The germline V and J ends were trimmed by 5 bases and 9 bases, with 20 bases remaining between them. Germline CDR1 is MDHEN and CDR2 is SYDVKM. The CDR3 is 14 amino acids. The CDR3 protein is CASSPPGTPWGQYF. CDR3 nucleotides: TGTGCCAGCAGTCCCCCTGGGACACCATGGGGGCAGTACTTC.

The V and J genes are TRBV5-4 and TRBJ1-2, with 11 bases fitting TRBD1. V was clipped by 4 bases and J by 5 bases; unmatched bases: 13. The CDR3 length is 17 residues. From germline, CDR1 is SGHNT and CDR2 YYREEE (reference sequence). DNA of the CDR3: TGTGCCAGCAGCCCCCCCAGGACAGGGGGCTCAGGGTATGGCTACACCTTC. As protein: CASSPPRTGGSGYGYTF.

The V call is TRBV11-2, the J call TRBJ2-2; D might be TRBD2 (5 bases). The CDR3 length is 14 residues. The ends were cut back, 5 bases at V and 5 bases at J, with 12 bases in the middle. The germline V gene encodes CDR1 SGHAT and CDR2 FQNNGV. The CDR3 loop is CASSLFSGTGELFF. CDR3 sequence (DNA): TGTGCCAGCAGCCTTTTTTCGGGAACCGGGGAGCTGTTTTTT.

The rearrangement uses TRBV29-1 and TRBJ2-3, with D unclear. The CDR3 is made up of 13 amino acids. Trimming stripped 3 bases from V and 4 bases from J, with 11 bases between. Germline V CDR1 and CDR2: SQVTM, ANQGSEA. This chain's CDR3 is CSVDLERPDTQYF. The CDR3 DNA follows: TGCAGCGTTGATCTAGAGAGGCCAGATACGCAGTATTTT.

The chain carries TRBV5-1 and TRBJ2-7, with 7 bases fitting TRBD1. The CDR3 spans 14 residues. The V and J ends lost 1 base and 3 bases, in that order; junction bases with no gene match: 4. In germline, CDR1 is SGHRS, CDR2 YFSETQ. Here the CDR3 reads CASSLHRGRYEQYF. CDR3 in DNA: TGCGCCAGCAGCTTGCACAGGGGACGCTACGAGCAGTACTTC.

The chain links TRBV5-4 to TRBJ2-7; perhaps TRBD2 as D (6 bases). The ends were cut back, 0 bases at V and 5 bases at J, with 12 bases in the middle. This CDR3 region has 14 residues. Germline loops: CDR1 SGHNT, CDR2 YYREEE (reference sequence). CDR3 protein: CASSLGLAINEQYF. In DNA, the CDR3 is TGTGCCAGCAGCTTGGGGCTAGCGATAAACGAGCAGTACTTC.

The CDR3 DNA reads TGTGCCAGTAGTGGCCGGGACGGAGCGTGGCGGGAACCCTACAATGAGCAGTTCTTC. This sequence encodes CASSGRDGAWREPYNEQFF. The gene calls are TRBV19 and TRBJ2-1; D might be TRBD2 (6 bases). V gave up 5 bases and J gave up 2 bases, with 25 bases separating them. Germline CDR1 is LNHDA and CDR2 is SQIVND (reference sequence). CDR3 length: 19 amino acids.

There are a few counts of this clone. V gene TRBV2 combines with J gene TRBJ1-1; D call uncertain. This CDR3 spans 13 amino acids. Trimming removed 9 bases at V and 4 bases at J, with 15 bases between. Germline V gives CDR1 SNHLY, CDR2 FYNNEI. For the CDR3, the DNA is TGTGCCAGGGGAGGGTATTTGGGCACTGAAGCTTTCTTT. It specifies CARGGYLGTEAFF.

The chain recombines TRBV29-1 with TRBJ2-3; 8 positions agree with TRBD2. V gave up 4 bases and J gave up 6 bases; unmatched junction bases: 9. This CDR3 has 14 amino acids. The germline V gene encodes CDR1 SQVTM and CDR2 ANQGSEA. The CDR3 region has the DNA TGCAGCGTTGTGGGACGGGAGGGAGTGGATACGCAGTATTTT. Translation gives CSVVGREGVDTQYF.

DNA of the CDR3: TGTGCCACCCAACGTCAGGAAAACACTGAAGCTTTCTTT. It specifies CATQRQENTEAFF. J is TRBJ1-1 and V is TRBV10-3; no clear D. This CDR3 comprises 13 residues. In germline, CDR1 is ENHRY, CDR2 SYGVKD. Trimming shortened V by 10 bases and J by 2 bases, and 14 bases separated the two germline ends.

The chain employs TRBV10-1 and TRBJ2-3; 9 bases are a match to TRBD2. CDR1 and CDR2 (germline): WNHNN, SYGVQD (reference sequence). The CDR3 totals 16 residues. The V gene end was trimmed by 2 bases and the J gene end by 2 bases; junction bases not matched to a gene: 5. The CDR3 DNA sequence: TGCGCCAGCAGTGAGAGTAGCGGGAGTCTCACAGATACGCAGTATTTT. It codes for CASSESSGSLTDTQYF.

The CDR3 DNA sequence: TGTGCCAGTAGTACCCAGGGGAGTTTTGACTACGAGCAGTACTTC. It is translated as CASSTQGSFDYEQYF. The chain carries TRBV19 and TRBJ2-7; the D gene is possibly TRBD1 (6 bases). Trimming shortened V by 4 bases and J by 3 bases, and 16 bases separated the two germline ends. This CDR3 is 15 amino acids long. Germline V gives CDR1 LNHDA, CDR2 SQIVND (reference sequence).

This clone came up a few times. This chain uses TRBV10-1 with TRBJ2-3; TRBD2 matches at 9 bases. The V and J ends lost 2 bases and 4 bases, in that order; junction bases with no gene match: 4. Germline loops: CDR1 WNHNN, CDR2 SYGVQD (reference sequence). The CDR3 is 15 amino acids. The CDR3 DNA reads TGCGCCAGCAGTGAGAGTAGCGGGAGATCAGATACGCAGTATTTT. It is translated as CASSESSGRSDTQYF.

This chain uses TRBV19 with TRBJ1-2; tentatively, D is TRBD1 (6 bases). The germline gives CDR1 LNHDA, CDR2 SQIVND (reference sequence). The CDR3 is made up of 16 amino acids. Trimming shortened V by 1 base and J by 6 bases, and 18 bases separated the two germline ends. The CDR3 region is CASSIVRTAGVDGYTF. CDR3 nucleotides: TGTGCCAGTAGTATAGTACGGACGGCAGGGGTGGATGGCTACACCTTC.

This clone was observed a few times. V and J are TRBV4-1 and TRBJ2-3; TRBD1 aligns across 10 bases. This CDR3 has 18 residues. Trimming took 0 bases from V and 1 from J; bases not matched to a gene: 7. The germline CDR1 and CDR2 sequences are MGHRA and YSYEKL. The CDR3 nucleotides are TGCGCCAGCAGCCAAGATCATGGGACAGGGGATGGCACAGATACGCAGTATTTT. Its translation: CASSQDHGTGDGTDTQYF.

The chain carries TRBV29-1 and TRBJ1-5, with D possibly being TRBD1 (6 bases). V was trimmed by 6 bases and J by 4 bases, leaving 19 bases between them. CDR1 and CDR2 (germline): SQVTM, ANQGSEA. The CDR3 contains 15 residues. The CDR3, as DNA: TGCAGCGTCGCGGACAGTAGTGGGGTTAATCAGCCCCAGCATTTT. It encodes CSVADSSGVNQPQHF.

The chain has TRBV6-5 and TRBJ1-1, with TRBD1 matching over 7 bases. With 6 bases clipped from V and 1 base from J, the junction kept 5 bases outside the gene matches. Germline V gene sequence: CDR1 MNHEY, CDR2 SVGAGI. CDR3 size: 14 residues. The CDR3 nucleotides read TGTGCCAGCAGGCTCGACAGGGAGAACACTGAAGCTTTCTTT. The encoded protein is CASRLDRENTEAFF.

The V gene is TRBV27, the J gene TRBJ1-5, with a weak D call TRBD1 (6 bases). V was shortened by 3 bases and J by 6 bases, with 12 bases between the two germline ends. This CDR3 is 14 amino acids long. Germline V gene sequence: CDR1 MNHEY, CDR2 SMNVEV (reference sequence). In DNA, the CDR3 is TGTGCCAGCAGTTTTCGGCGAGGGGGTCAGCCCCAGCATTTT. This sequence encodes CASSFRRGGQPQHF.

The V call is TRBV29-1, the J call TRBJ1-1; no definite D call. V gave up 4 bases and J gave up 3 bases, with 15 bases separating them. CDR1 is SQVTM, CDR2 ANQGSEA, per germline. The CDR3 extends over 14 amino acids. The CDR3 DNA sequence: TGCAGCGTTGGAGTAACCGGCGGGGACACTGAAGCTTTCTTT. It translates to CSVGVTGGDTEAFF.

This CDR3 reads CASSFSSREQYF. CDR3 nucleotides: TGTGCCAGCAGCTTCTCTAGCCGCGAGCAGTACTTC. This chain uses TRBV7-9 with TRBJ2-7, with D possibly TRBD2 on 5 matching bases. The CDR3 contains 12 residues. V dropped 3 bases and J dropped 6 bases, with 9 bases sitting between them. Germline values: CDR1 SEHNR, CDR2 FQNEAQ (reference sequence).

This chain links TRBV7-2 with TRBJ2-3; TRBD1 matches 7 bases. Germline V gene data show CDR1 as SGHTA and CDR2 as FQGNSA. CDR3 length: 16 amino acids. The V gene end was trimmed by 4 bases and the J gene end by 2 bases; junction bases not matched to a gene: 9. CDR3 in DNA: TGTGCCAGCAGCTCCACCGGGACAGCACTCACAGATACGCAGTATTTT. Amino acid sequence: CASSSTGTALTDTQYF. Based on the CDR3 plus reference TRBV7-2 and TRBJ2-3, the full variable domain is GAGVSQSPSNKVTEKGKDVELRCDPISGHTALYWYRQSLGQGLEFLIYFQGNSAPDKSGLPSDRFSAERTGGSVSTLTIQRTQQEDSAVYLCASSSTGTALTDTQYFGPGTRLTVL.

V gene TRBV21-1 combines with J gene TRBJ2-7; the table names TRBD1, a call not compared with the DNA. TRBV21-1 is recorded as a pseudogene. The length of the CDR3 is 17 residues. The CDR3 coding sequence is TGTGCCAGCAGCAAAGCTGGGAGACAGGGGCGTTCCTACGAGCAGTACTTC. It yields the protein CASSKAGRQGRSYEQYF.

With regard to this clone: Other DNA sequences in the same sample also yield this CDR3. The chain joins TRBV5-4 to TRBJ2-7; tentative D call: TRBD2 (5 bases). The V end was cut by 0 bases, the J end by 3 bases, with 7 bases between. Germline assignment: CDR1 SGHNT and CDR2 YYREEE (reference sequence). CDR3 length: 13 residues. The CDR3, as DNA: TGTGCCAGCAGCTTGGCCGGACTCTACGAGCAGTACTTC. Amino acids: CASSLAGLYEQYF.

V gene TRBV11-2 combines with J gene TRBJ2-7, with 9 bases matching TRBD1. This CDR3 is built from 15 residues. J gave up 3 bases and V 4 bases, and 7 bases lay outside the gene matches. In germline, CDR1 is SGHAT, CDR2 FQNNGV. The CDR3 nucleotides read TGTGCCAGCAGCTCGCCGGGACAGGGCAACTACGAGCAGTACTTC. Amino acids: CASSSPGQGNYEQYF.